Below, 22 T cell receptor beta chains from the same sample are listed, as sequenced in a study of blood T cells in healthy people across ages. A second PCR of 7 to 11 cycles used a sample-barcoded 5' primer and a J-beta primer mix. TCRdb reanalysed the 5' RACE reads using MiXCR and keeps one entry per CDR3 protein. Of 800,000 or so distinct CDR3 sequences in the sample, 25% were seen once. Separately, the same data were catalogued under a study of T cells of mothers and their children.

The sequenced material came from blood. These receptors originate from a boy aged 5-17 years in good health.

The V call is TRBV12-3 or TRBV12-4, the J call TRBJ2-7; the D is unclear. V dropped 7 bases and J dropped 4 bases, with 20 bases sitting between them. This CDR3 is built from 15 residues. For the CDR3, the DNA is TGTGCCAGCACCTCCCCTGAAAGTGGGGTTTACGAGCAGTACTTC. Its protein product is CASTSPESGVYEQYF.

This clonotype was seen a handful of times. The chain is built from TRBV9 and TRBJ2-6; perhaps TRBD1 as D (5 bases). The CDR3 has 15 amino acids. The germline V gene encodes CDR1 SGDLS and CDR2 YYNGEE. V lost 0 bases, J lost 4 bases, and 8 bases lay in between. The CDR3, as DNA: TGTGCCAGCAGCGTAGAGGGGTCCGGGGCCAACGTCCTGACTTTC. Residues: CASSVEGSGANVLTF.

There are a few counts of this clonotype. The rearrangement joins TRBV28 to TRBJ2-5; D may match TRBD1 or TRBD2 (5 bases each). The CDR3 length is 15 residues. Germline V gives CDR1 MDHEN, CDR2 SYDVKM. The V and J ends lost 5 bases and 5 bases respectively, with 18 bases between them. CDR3 nucleotide sequence: TGTGCCAGCAGTGTATCGGGGACGACGGGGGAGACCCAGTACTTC. Protein: CASSVSGTTGETQYF.

This clonotype was observed a few times. The gene calls are TRBV10-3 and TRBJ2-3; TRBD2 agrees at 9 bases. Germline CDR1 and CDR2: ENHRY and SYGVKD. After removal of 0 bases from V and 3 bases from J, the junction contained 10 bases not matched to a gene. The CDR3 extends over 18 amino acids. In DNA form, the CDR3 reads TGTGCCATCAGTGAGTCCGCCGGGGGACTAGCTTGGACAGATACGCAGTATTTT. Residues: CAISESAGGLAWTDTQYF.

The chain links TRBV29-1 to TRBJ1-4; weak D call: TRBD1 (5 bases). V was clipped by 2 bases and J by 8 bases, with 12 bases between them. The CDR3 spans 13 residues. From germline, CDR1 is SQVTM and CDR2 ANQGSEA. The CDR3 bases are TGCAGCGTTGAACCAGGGACGGGGGAAAAACTGTTTTTT. It encodes CSVEPGTGEKLFF.

Only a few counts were recorded for this clonotype. This rearrangement joins TRBV9 to TRBJ2-1; TRBD2 agrees at 9 bases. CDR3 length equals 17 residues. Unmatched junction bases numbered 8, after V lost 0 bases and J lost 4 bases. The germline gives CDR1 SGDLS, CDR2 YYNGEE. This CDR3 reads CASSVASGGRGYNEQFF. The DNA for the CDR3 is TGTGCCAGCAGCGTAGCTTCCGGCGGGAGGGGATACAATGAGCAGTTCTTC.

This chain links TRBV6-5 with TRBJ1-1; 9 nucleotides agree with TRBD1. V lost 5 bases to trimming and J lost 5 bases; unmatched junction nucleotides: 6. The germline V gene has CDR1 MNHEY and CDR2 SVGAGI. The CDR3 has 14 amino acids. The DNA of the CDR3 is TGTGCCAGCAGTCTGGACAGGGGTCTAACTGAAGCTTTCTTT. It yields the protein CASSLDRGLTEAFF.

The chain joins TRBV28 to TRBJ1-2, with D maybe TRBD1 (5 bases). The CDR3 is made up of 14 amino acids. V was trimmed by 7 bases and J by 4 bases, leaving 16 bases between them. Germline CDR1 MDHEN, CDR2 SYDVKM. The CDR3 DNA sequence: TGTGCCAGCATGGAGACAGCGTCCCCCTATGGCTACACCTTC. This codes for CASMETASPYGYTF.

This clonotype turned up a few times. The chain has TRBV5-1 and TRBJ2-7, with 9 nucleotides matching TRBD2. The germline V gene has CDR1 SGHRS and CDR2 YFSETQ. CDR3 length equals 15 residues. J was trimmed by 5 bases and V by 0 bases; bases with no gene match: 6. The chain's CDR3 is CASSLEAGGPDEQYF. CDR3 nucleotides: TGCGCCAGCAGCTTGGAGGCGGGAGGGCCGGACGAGCAGTACTTC.

The chain combines TRBV6-2 or TRBV6-3 with TRBJ2-1; D not certain. The V gene's germline CDR1 is MNHEY and CDR2 SVGEGT. The CDR3 runs 10 residues. V was cut by 9 bases and J by 8 bases, with 8 bases left in between. The CDR3 is CASGLYEQFF. CDR3 sequence (DNA): TGTGCCAGTGGGCTCTATGAGCAGTTCTTC.

The chain combines TRBV28 with TRBJ2-5; D is undetermined. Germline values: CDR1 MDHEN, CDR2 SYDVKM. The CDR3 spans 10 residues. The V and J ends lost 5 bases and 6 bases respectively, with 4 bases between them. The CDR3 coding sequence is TGTGCCAGCAGTAGAAAGACCCAGTACTTC. Encoded protein: CASSRKTQYF.

This clonotype was seen only a few times. This chain links TRBV4-3 with TRBJ2-5, with TRBD1 identical over 11 bases. Trimming removed 0 bases from V and 9 bases from J; junction bases left unmatched: 6. The germline CDR1 and CDR2 sequences are LGHNA and YSLEER. The CDR3 covers 15 residues. This CDR3 reads CASSQDRDRGSAQYF. The CDR3 nucleotides are TGCGCCAGCAGCCAAGATAGGGACAGGGGGTCGGCCCAGTACTTC.

The V call is TRBV27, the J call TRBJ1-1, with TRBD1 matching 9 bases. The CDR3 consists of 16 residues. Looked up from germline, CDR1 is MNHEY and CDR2 is SMNVEV (reference sequence). V was pared by 6 bases and J by 0 bases, with 8 bases of the junction left unmatched. The CDR3 DNA is TGTGCCAGCAGACTTCAGACAGGGGGAATGAACACTGAAGCTTTCTTT. It yields the protein CASRLQTGGMNTEAFF.

This clonotype occurred once. The chain joins TRBV27 to TRBJ2-5; 11 positions agree with TRBD2. V was pared by 3 bases and J by 2 bases, with 8 bases of the junction left unmatched. In germline, CDR1 is MNHEY, CDR2 SMNVEV (reference sequence). This CDR3 contains 17 residues. The CDR3 DNA reads as TGTGCCAGCAGTTTCCGTCCGCTAGCGGGGGGACAAGAGACCCAGTACTTC. Its translation: CASSFRPLAGGQETQYF.

This clonotype was found many times. The chain joins TRBV7-2 to TRBJ2-1, with 10 bases aligning to TRBD2. V was pared by 4 bases and J by 6 bases, with 6 bases of the junction left unmatched. This CDR3 has 15 residues. CDR1 is SGHTA and CDR2 is FQGNSA in the germline V gene. The CDR3 loop is CASSSGLATANEQFF. CDR3 nucleotide sequence: TGTGCCAGCAGCTCGGGACTAGCGACAGCCAATGAGCAGTTCTTC.

This clonotype was counted many times. The rearrangement uses TRBV7-2 and TRBJ1-2; tentatively, D is TRBD1 (6 bases). The CDR3 spans 15 residues. V lost 3 bases, J lost 6 bases, and 17 bases lay in between. Germline CDR1 is SGHTA and CDR2 is FQGNSA. CDR3 loop: CASSFSFGGVHGYTF. CDR3 DNA sequence: TGTGCCAGCAGCTTTTCGTTTGGGGGCGTGCATGGCTACACCTTC.

This clonotype was recorded a few times. The chain joins TRBV5-5 to TRBJ2-3; TRBD2 might be the D (5 bases). The CDR3 length is 15 residues. Germline CDR1 is SGHKS and CDR2 is YYEKEE (reference sequence). V lost 4 bases and J lost 6, with 18 bases in between. The CDR3: CASSANQLVADTQYF. In DNA, the CDR3 is TGTGCCAGCAGCGCCAATCAACTAGTTGCGGATACGCAGTATTTT.

This clonotype has more than one count but fewer than ten. The chain links TRBV28 to TRBJ1-4; 7 bases are a match to TRBD1. J lost 6 bases, V lost 3 bases, and 7 bases had no gene match. CDR1 and CDR2 from the germline V gene are MDHEN and SYDVKM. This CDR3 comprises 15 residues. The CDR3 sequence is CASSFLTGVDEKLFF. The CDR3 bases are TGTGCCAGCAGTTTTCTCACAGGGGTGGATGAAAAACTGTTTTTT.

In this sample, this clonotype turned up a few times. The chain uses TRBV20-1 and TRBJ1-1; unclear D gene. The length of the CDR3 is 15 residues. Germline-derived CDR1 and CDR2 are DFQATT and SNEGSKA (reference sequence). Trimming left V 0 bases short and J 0 bases short, with 11 bases between. CDR3 nucleotides: TGCAGTGCTAGAGATTTGTTTGAGATGAACACTGAAGCTTTCTTT. Translated, it gives CSARDLFEMNTEAFF.

The J gene is TRBJ2-7, the V gene TRBV27; D is ambiguous. The CDR3 loop spans 14 amino acids. Germline V gene data show CDR1 as MNHEY and CDR2 as SMNVEV (reference sequence). Trimming left V 4 bases short and J 2 bases short, with 12 bases between. The CDR3 bases are TGTGCCAGCAGTTCCCTAGGATTTCCCTACGAGCAGTACTTC. It translates to CASSSLGFPYEQYF.

This clonotype was observed a few times. The chain joins TRBV18 to TRBJ1-1, with D unresolved. The length of the CDR3 is 13 residues. Per germline, CDR1 KGHSH and CDR2 LQKENI. The V end lost 3 bases, the J end lost 1 base, and 6 bases lay between the germline ends. The CDR3 nucleotides are TGTGCCAGCTCACCTAGAGCGAACACTGAAGCTTTCTTT. Its translation is CASSPRANTEAFF.

A remark on this clonotype: A much more abundant neighbour one base away suggests this may be a read error. The V and J genes are TRBV7-9 and TRBJ2-4; D is uncertain. Deletions cut 5 bases from V and 0 bases from J, with 11 bases between. Germline CDR1 reads SEHNR; CDR2 reads FQNEAQ (reference sequence). This CDR3 spans 15 amino acids. In DNA, the CDR3 is TGTGCCAGCAGCGTAAGTTCCCCAGCCAAAAACATTCAGTACTTC. Translating it yields CASSVSSPAKNIQYF.